The 5 T cell receptor beta chains below were found in one sample sequenced in a study of shared clonotypes between healthy human individuals. The repertoire was sequenced with immunoSEQ multiplex PCR; TCRdb's copy has only in-frame clones and lacks some. The repertoire consists of 2 million to 2.5 million clones, with approximately 96% occurring once and the leading ten covering more than 0.1%. Sequenced input: naive CD4+ T cells sorted from blood. Subset described: CD45RA+ positively selected. These receptors came from a man younger than 35 in good health.

The chain links TRBV6-6 to TRBJ1-5; D uncertain. V was cut by 6 bases and J by 4 bases, with 7 bases left in between. Germline CDR1 is MNHNY and CDR2 is SVGAGI (reference sequence). This CDR3 is built from 12 residues. The CDR3 sequence is CASRRRNQPQHF. CDR3 in DNA: TGTGCCAGCAGAAGGAGGAATCAGCCCCAGCATTTT.

The V gene is TRBV5-1, the J gene TRBJ2-5; 10 nucleotides align to TRBD2. The CDR3 runs to 15 residues. Germline V gives CDR1 SGHRS, CDR2 YFSETQ. The V segment lost 1 base and the J segment 4 bases; nucleotides outside the gene matches: 4. In DNA form, the CDR3 reads TGCGCCAGCAGCTTGTTAGCTAGCGGGGGAGAGACCCAGTACTTC. It translates to CASSLLASGGETQYF. The variable domain in full, completed from reference TRBV5-1 and TRBJ2-5, reads KAGVTQTPRYLIKTRGQQVTLSCSPISGHRSVSWYQQTPGQGLQFLFEYFSETQRNKGNFPGRFSGRQFSNSRSEMNVSTLELGDSALYLCASSLLASGGETQYFGPGTRLLVL.

J is TRBJ2-1 and V is TRBV29-1; D possibly matches TRBD1 or TRBD2 (5 bases each). The CDR3 consists of 10 residues. Germline V lookup: CDR1 SQVTM, CDR2 ANQGSEA. The CDR3, as DNA: TGCGGGACGAAGGACACCGAGCAGTTCTTC. Its translation is CGTKDTEQFF.

The chain carries TRBV5-6 and TRBJ2-3; D is unresolved. CDR1 and CDR2 from the germline V gene are SGHDT and YYEEEE. The CDR3 has 13 residues. V was pared by 5 bases and J by 6 bases, with 13 bases between. In DNA, the CDR3 is TGTGCCAGCAGTTCTCAGATGGTGGATACGCAGTATTTT. This encodes CASSSQMVDTQYF.

This chain uses TRBV4-3 with TRBJ2-1; 11 bases are shared with TRBD2. CDR3 length equals 15 residues. Per germline, CDR1 LGHNA and CDR2 YSLEER. After removal of 2 bases from V and 7 bases from J, the junction contained 4 bases not matched to a gene. This CDR3 is CASSQLAGGPNEQFF. In DNA form, the CDR3 reads TGCGCCAGCAGCCAATTAGCGGGAGGGCCGAATGAGCAGTTCTTC.